What follows is one T cell receptor (beta chain) and its context. Some clones are missing from TCRdb's copy, which holds only in-frame ones; the method was immunoSEQ multiplex PCR. The sample lists around 70,000 clones, about 89% occurring once. Germline CDR1 reads LGHNA; CDR2 reads YSLEER. V dropped 1 base and J dropped 2; count of bases not matched to a gene: 3. The CDR3 has 18 amino acids. This sample was taken from a study of control samples from healthy donors and cancer patients. Sequencing was carried out using PBMCs. The chain has TRBV4-3 and TRBJ2-1, with TRBD2 matching 15 bases. The sequence came from a woman between 50 and 59 years old with colorectal cancer. The CDR3, as DNA: TGCGCCAGCAGCCAAGGGGGACTAGCGGGGGGTACCTACAATGAGCAGTTCTTC. Amino acids: CASSQGGLAGGTYNEQFF.